This T cell receptor (beta chain) was found in a study of shared clonotypes between healthy human individuals (dated by TCRdb to 2020 to 2022). About the full investigation: The cohort included three men and a couple of women between 18 and 49 years of age. For each donor, three plates each were used for CD4 naive and CD4 memory, two plates were used for CD8 naive, and one plate was used for CD8 memory. Blood TCR repertoires of about 5 healthy adults were deeply sequenced to estimate repertoire size and the extent of clonotype sharing between individuals. Libraries were prepared and TCR repertoires were sequenced by different laboratories using diverse techniques, in order to increase sequencing depth and limit assay-specific biases. Leukapheresis yielded between about 0.85 and 9.5 billion PBMCs per donor.

CD8 naive samples were CD45RO-negative cells positively selected for CCR7, giving a CD45RA+CCR7+ population that excluded TemRA cells. The donors were healthy, HIV-negative adults who had no recently reported acute infections or vaccinations. Only Caucasian adults living in Nashville, Tennessee, USA were represented among the donors. After blood collection by leukapheresis, PBMCs were isolated using Ficoll-Histopaque density gradient centrifugation and then cryopreserved in the vapor phase of liquid nitrogen. Purity and quantity of every magnetically sorted T cell population were checked by analytical flow cytometry. Genomic DNA was isolated from each sorted fraction and quantified by UV absorbance on a Nanodrop 2000c. The full study reports these points: Sampling was restricted to blood, and TCR repertoires in tissue are likely to differ from TCR repertoires in blood. Pairwise subsampling led to the expectation that sequencing depth would affect the degree of clonotype sharing among donors. Clonotypes shared by all four sorted-subset donors showed higher generation probabilities than non-shared clonotypes. Larger estimated clonotype richness was generally found for naive subsets than for memory subsets. Rarefaction of sorted-subset datasets indicated incomplete sequencing despite the large sequencing depth. Across several donors, approximately 5% of naive CD4, roughly 3.4% of naive CD8, 2.3% of memory CD4, and under 0.45% of memory CD8 clonotypes were shared. The genetic and exposure-history diversity represented was limited by the small number of donors.

Using the deep immunoSEQ assay, multiplex PCR amplified TCR CDR3 regions from genomic DNA. Extracted genomic DNA from each cell subset was spread evenly across all wells of several immunoSEQ 96-well plates, with each plate serving as a replicate. Each replicate PCR for sorted subsets received around 200 ng genomic DNA, equal to tens of thousands of T cell genomes. The purified libraries were quantified using a Qubit 3.0 fluorometer, sized with a Bioanalyzer 2100, and then quantified again using the KAPA Library Quantification kit. A separate single-read 150-cycle Illumina NextSeq 550 flow cell was used to sequence each immunoSEQ 96-well plate. As for the original processing: The immunoSEQ output contained only junctional sequences without quality scores, so filtering could not match that applied to full-length reads. To assign V/J genes and CDR3, sequences were annotated using PyIR, a Python wrapper for IgBLAST v1.9, with IMGT germline references. Reads with weak V/J assignments (E-value above 1e-6), missing CDR3, stop codons, out-of-frame junctions, or ambiguous translated residues were removed. A V3J clonotype was defined by an identical inferred V gene, J gene, and CDR3 amino acid sequence. Percentage overlap between repertoires was computed as shared unique clonotypes divided by the size of the smaller repertoire. Repertoire richness was assessed with RTK rarefaction, the Chao1 estimator, and Recon v2.1 estimates of unobserved clonotypes. Generation probabilities were computed with OLGA for all TCRbeta clonotypes obtained by the gDNA method from a few donors. The clones in this table, taken by TCRdb from immuneACCESS, are in-frame only. Not every clone is retained; where verified, under half of the shortfall comes from an unresolved V gene, and the cause of the rest is unknown. The V and J calls and clone size come from that table; D and trimming were worked out from the DNA. This sample gives some 2 million clones in total; approximately 94% of them show up just once. The top ten clonotypes cover roughly 1.1% of the sample.

Remarks on this clone: The specificity of this receptor is unknown. Per-base quality was not reported, and no clone a single base away is much larger than it.

Specimen: naive CD8+ T cells sorted from blood. According to the study, the label for this sample's cell subset or site signals: CD45RA+CCR7+. The TCR sequence derives from a man younger than 35 in good health.

The CDR3 region: CSVEGQTGGYQETQYF. The DNA sequence is given as TGCAGCGTTGAAGGCCAGACAGGGGGCTACCAAGAGACCCAGTACTTC. The chain links TRBV29-1 with TRBJ2-5; TRBD1 agrees with 10 junctional bases. The germline V gene encodes CDR1 SQVTM and CDR2 ANQGSEA. Relative to germline, V is missing 1 base and J is missing 0 bases, with 5 bases of the junction outside any gene match. From the cysteine up to the phenylalanine, the CDR3 has a length of 16 residues. Only the CDR3 region is kept as DNA, spanning 48 bases read in frame from base 1.